This T cell receptor beta chain was obtained from a study of PD-L1 blockade in urothelial cancer. Overall study context: Analysis of the blood was performed 3 weeks (second dose) and 6 weeks after treatment start.

Time point meaning: pretreatment peripheral blood. CDR1 and CDR2 from the germline V gene are SGHTA and FQGNSA. The length of the CDR3 is 15 residues. The V gene end was trimmed by 5 bases and the J gene end by 4 bases; junction bases not matched to a gene: 6. Only in-frame clones appear in the TCRdb table, and some are missing; sequencing was by immunoSEQ multiplex PCR. The profile shows about 45,000 clones, about 88% of them singletons. Sequenced material: PBMCs, taken around atezolizumab (anti-PD-L1) treatment. The origin of this receptor is a donor at least 40 years old with urothelial cancer. The chain joins TRBV7-2 to TRBJ2-3; 10 nucleotides line up with TRBD1. This chain's CDR3 is CASSPGGQGSDTQYF. CDR3 DNA sequence: TGTGCCAGCAGCCCGGGGGGACAGGGGTCAGATACGCAGTATTTT.